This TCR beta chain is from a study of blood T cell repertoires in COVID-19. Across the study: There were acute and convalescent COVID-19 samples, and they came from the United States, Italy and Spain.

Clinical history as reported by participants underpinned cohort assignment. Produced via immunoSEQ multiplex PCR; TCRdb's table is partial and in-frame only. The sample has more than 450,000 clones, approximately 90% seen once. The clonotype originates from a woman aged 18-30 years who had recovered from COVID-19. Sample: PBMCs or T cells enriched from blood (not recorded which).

This CDR3 reads CASSSISGSHYEQYF. The CDR3 DNA sequence: TGCGCCAGCAGCTCAATATCGGGGTCCCACTACGAGCAGTACTTC. The gene calls are TRBV5-1 and TRBJ2-7; D is perhaps TRBD2 (5 bases). The germline V gene encodes CDR1 SGHRS and CDR2 YFSETQ. The CDR3 length is 15 residues. Trimming left V 3 bases short and J 3 bases short, with 16 bases between.